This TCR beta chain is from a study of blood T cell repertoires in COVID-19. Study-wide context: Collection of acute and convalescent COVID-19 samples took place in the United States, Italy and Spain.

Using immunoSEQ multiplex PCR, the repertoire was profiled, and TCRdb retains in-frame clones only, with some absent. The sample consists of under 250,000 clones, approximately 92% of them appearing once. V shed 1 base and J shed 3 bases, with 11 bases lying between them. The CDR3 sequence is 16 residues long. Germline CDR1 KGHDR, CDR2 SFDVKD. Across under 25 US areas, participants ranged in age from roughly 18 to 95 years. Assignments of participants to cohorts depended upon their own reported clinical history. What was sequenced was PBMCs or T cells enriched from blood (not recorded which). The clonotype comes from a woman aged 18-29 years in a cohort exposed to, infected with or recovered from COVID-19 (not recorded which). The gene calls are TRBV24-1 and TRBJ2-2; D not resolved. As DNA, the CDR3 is TGTGCCACCAGTGATTTAGAGGAGTCCTACACCGGGGAGCTGTTTTTT. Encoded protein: CATSDLEESYTGELFF.